One and the same sample provided the 24 T cell receptor beta chains below, sequenced in a study of response to subunit inactivated influenza vaccine (dated 2018 in TCRdb). The protocol used for the library was RT-PCR. Instrument used: Illumina HiSeq 2500. The public reads were quality trimmed at Q25 with fastp and then assembled into clones with MiXCR by TCRdb, keeping productive beta chains. Each CDR3 protein appears once, grouped with its most common genes and DNA. Recorded for this sample are fewer than 700,000 distinct CDR3 sequences; under 15% of them occurred a single time. The ten largest clones add up to 10% to 15% of the sample. The meaning of the sample's time point label: 45 to 55 days after influenza vaccine administration. The specimen comprised PBMCs from blood, sampled roughly 45 days after vaccination. These receptors all come from a man aged 50-59 years who received an inactivated influenza vaccine. Donor details come from another sample of the same person, matched by shared clones.

The chain has TRBV6-2 or TRBV6-3 and TRBJ2-7; D is unclear. V lost 6 bases, J lost 5 bases, and 11 bases lay in between. Germline assignment: CDR1 MNHEY and CDR2 SVGEGT. This CDR3 contains 12 residues. CDR3 protein: CASSPTEHEQYF. CDR3 DNA: TGTGCCAGCAGCCCCACAGAGCACGAGCAGTACTTC.

The genes are TRBV7-9 and TRBJ1-1, with no clear D. Trimming cost V 4 bases and J 0 bases, with 12 bases left between them. The CDR3 is made up of 15 amino acids. Germline lookup yields CDR1 SEHNR and CDR2 FQNEAQ (reference sequence). CDR3 DNA: TGTGCCAGCAGCTCCCCTACCCGCTTGAACACTGAAGCTTTCTTT. Protein: CASSSPTRLNTEAFF.

J is TRBJ2-5 and V is TRBV21-1; no DNA check was done on the table's D call, TRBD2. TRBV21-1 is a documented pseudogene. The CDR3 is 15 amino acids. CDR3: CASSKACGIQETQYF. DNA of the CDR3: TGTGCCAGCAGCAAAGCGTGCGGGATTCAAGAGACCCAGTACTTC.

The chain carries TRBV18 and TRBJ1-1; D remains unclear. V lost 1 base and J 4 bases, leaving 13 bases between the germline ends. The germline CDR1 and CDR2 sequences are KGHSH and LQKENI. CDR3 length: 15 amino acids. The CDR3 bases are TGTGCCAGCTCACCACAGGAAATGGGGAGCACTGAAGCTTTCTTT. Translated: CASSPQEMGSTEAFF.

This clonotype has a handful of counts. The chain joins TRBV20-1 to TRBJ2-7; TRBD2 aligns across 12 bases. J was trimmed by 7 bases and V by 1 base; bases with no gene match: 11. Germline CDR1 is DFQATT and CDR2 is SNEGSKA (reference sequence). The CDR3 covers 16 residues. The CDR3 bases are TGCAGTGCTAGAGGGACTAGCGGGAAATCCTCAGGGGAGCAGTACTTC. Its protein is CSARGTSGKSSGEQYF.

In regard to this clonotype: The limits of the CDR3 on the DNA are not certain, so only TCRdb's listed CDR3 is given. The CDR3 loop is CASSQDVGGGSFF. The rearrangement joins TRBV14 to TRBJ2-1; TRBD1 reflects the table's D call only, with no check against the DNA. The CDR3 is 13 amino acids in total, end residues counted. Germline V CDR1 and CDR2: SGHDN, FVKESK.

The V and J genes are TRBV19 and TRBJ2-1; possible D gene TRBD1, 6 bases. The V end was cut by 2 bases, the J end by 0 bases, with 8 bases between. Germline V lookup: CDR1 LNHDA, CDR2 SQIVND (reference sequence). The CDR3 has 15 amino acids. The CDR3 DNA reads as TGTGCCAGTAGTATACGGGACATCTCCTACAATGAGCAGTTCTTC. The encoded protein is CASSIRDISYNEQFF.

This clonotype was seen a handful of times. The chain has TRBV7-9 and TRBJ2-7; D possibly corresponds to TRBD1 (5 bases). The CDR3 extends over 12 amino acids. The ends were cut back, 5 bases at V and 5 bases at J, with 10 bases in the middle. The V gene's germline CDR1 is SEHNR and CDR2 FQNEAQ (reference sequence). CDR3 amino acids: CASSKPTDEQYF. The CDR3 region has the DNA TGTGCCAGCAGCAAGCCGACAGACGAGCAGTACTTC.

This chain connects TRBV20-1 to TRBJ2-7, with a possible D match to TRBD1 (5 bases). Looked up from germline, CDR1 is DFQATT and CDR2 is SNEGSKA (reference sequence). The germline V and J ends were trimmed by 0 bases and 3 bases, with 9 bases remaining between them. CDR3 length: 13 residues. The DNA for the CDR3 is TGCAGTGCTAGAGACCAGGGTGACTACGAGCAGTACTTC. Translation: CSARDQGDYEQYF.

This clonotype has at least ten counts. The V and J genes are TRBV6-5 and TRBJ2-3; D is unresolved. The V end was cut by 2 bases, the J end by 4 bases, with 10 bases between. Germline lookup yields CDR1 MNHEY and CDR2 SVGAGI. This CDR3 spans 14 amino acids. The DNA for the CDR3 is TGTGCCAGCAGTTACGCGGCTAACTCAGATACGCAGTATTTT. Protein: CASSYAANSDTQYF.

The chain couples TRBV29-1 to TRBJ2-2, with 12 bases aligning to TRBD2. CDR1 SQVTM and CDR2 ANQGSEA come from the germline V gene. The CDR3 spans 17 residues. Trimming took 4 bases from V and 3 from J; bases not matched to a gene: 9. The CDR3 loop is CSVVQPSGRAYTGELFF. Here the CDR3 DNA reads TGCAGCGTTGTACAACCTAGCGGGAGGGCCTACACCGGGGAGCTGTTTTTT.

The genes are TRBV4-3 and TRBJ2-7; D might be TRBD2 (6 bases). Germline CDR1 and CDR2: LGHNA and YSLEER. Trimming removed 0 bases from V and 6 bases from J, with 21 bases in between. This CDR3 has 17 amino acids. DNA for the CDR3: TGCGCCAGCAGCCAAGATCGAGGTAATCGGGGGTTCCGCGAGCAGTACTTC. Translating gives CASSQDRGNRGFREQYF.

This clonotype has a handful of counts. The chain carries TRBV6-2 or TRBV6-3 and TRBJ2-7; D gene uncertain. The germline gives CDR1 MNHEY, CDR2 SVGEGT. The CDR3 sequence is 13 residues long. Trimming removed 1 base from V and 4 bases from J, with 8 bases in between. The CDR3 protein is CASSYWSAYEQYF. CDR3 nucleotides: TGTGCCAGCAGTTACTGGTCTGCATACGAGCAGTACTTC.

CDR3 loop: CASSQGPRTGLRAGELFF. CDR3 in DNA: TGCGCCAGCAGCCAAGGGCCCCGTACGGGACTAAGGGCCGGGGAGCTGTTTTTT. The chain uses TRBV4-1 and TRBJ2-2; TRBD2 agrees at 7 bases. Germline CDR1 and CDR2: MGHRA and YSYEKL. There are 18 residues in the CDR3. Unmatched junction bases numbered 14, after V lost 1 base and J lost 6 bases.

J is TRBJ1-1 and V is TRBV10-3; D call uncertain. Looked up from germline, CDR1 is ENHRY and CDR2 is SYGVKD. The CDR3 is 14 amino acids. V was trimmed by 6 bases and J by 0 bases, leaving 11 bases between them. CDR3 sequence (DNA): TGTGCCATCAGCCCAGGTTTCATGAACACTGAAGCTTTCTTT. Amino acids: CAISPGFMNTEAFF.

This clonotype was seen only a few times. This chain joins TRBV20-1 and TRBJ1-5; D may be TRBD1 (6 bases). Trimming left V 3 bases short and J 3 bases short, with 9 bases between. The V gene's germline CDR1 is DFQATT and CDR2 SNEGSKA (reference sequence). The CDR3 contains 13 residues. The CDR3 sequence: CSARRGLNQPQHF. Written as DNA, the CDR3 is TGCAGTGCTAGGCGGGGGCTCAATCAGCCCCAGCATTTT.

This rearrangement joins TRBV7-2 to TRBJ2-5; D not certain. Per germline, CDR1 SGHTA and CDR2 FQGNSA. This CDR3 region has 13 residues. V was clipped by 5 bases and J by 8 bases, with 15 bases between them. The CDR3 loop reads CASSEANPSTQYF. The DNA for the CDR3 is TGTGCCAGCAGCGAGGCTAACCCAAGTACCCAGTACTTC.

The chain couples TRBV11-1 to TRBJ2-7; D could derive from TRBD1 or TRBD2 (5 bases each). Germline V lookup: CDR1 SGHAT, CDR2 FQDESV (reference sequence). V dropped 6 bases and J dropped 2 bases, with 26 bases sitting between them. The CDR3 runs 18 residues. CDR3 residues: CASRSGTLGPLSTYEQYF. The DNA for the CDR3 is TGTGCCAGCAGGTCCGGGACCCTCGGTCCTCTGTCCACCTACGAGCAGTACTTC.

Notes on this clonotype: One end of the junction is discordant with germline, which a read error may explain. The rearrangement links TRBV10-2 to TRBJ2-2; perhaps TRBD2 as D (5 bases). Per the germline V gene, CDR1 is WSHSY and CDR2 is SAAADI. The CDR3 loop spans 17 amino acids. The DNA of the CDR3 is TGCGCCAGCAGTGAGTCGATGAGGAGTGCGAACACCGGGGTGCTGTTTTTT. Protein sequence: CASSESMRSANTGVLFF.

About this clonotype: At one end, the junction sequence differs from germline, possibly due to a read error. V usage is TRBV20-1 and J usage is TRBJ2-2; 7 positions match TRBD1. The CDR3 contains 17 residues. Germline V gene data show CDR1 as DFQATT and CDR2 as SNEGSKA (reference sequence). CDR3 in amino acids: CCARDLKTGLYAGELFF. The CDR3 nucleotides read TGCTGTGCTAGAGACCTAAAGACAGGGTTATATGCCGGGGAGCTGTTTTTT.

This clonotype came up a few times. Without the conserved terminal phenylalanine or tryptophan, this CDR3 likely stems from a read error. The limits of the CDR3 on the DNA are not certain, so only TCRdb's listed CDR3 is given. This chain joins TRBV7-8 and TRBJ2-3; the D segment call TRBD1 is taken from the table without a DNA check. In germline, CDR1 is SGHVS, CDR2 FQNEAQ. Termini included, the CDR3 measures 10 amino acids. The CDR3 sequence: CASRPDRVLG.

This chain links TRBV6-2 or TRBV6-3 with TRBJ1-1, with D tentatively TRBD1 (6 bases). The CDR3 spans 13 residues. From germline, CDR1 is MNHEY and CDR2 SVGEGT. V was shortened by 6 bases and J by 2 bases, with 10 bases between the two germline ends. CDR3: CASRKDSNTEAFF. In DNA form, the CDR3 reads TGTGCCAGCAGGAAGGACAGCAACACTGAAGCTTTCTTT.

In this sample, this clonotype turned up a few times. The J gene is TRBJ2-4, the V gene TRBV4-2; D call uncertain. Germline CDR1 is LGHNA and CDR2 is YNFKEQ. The CDR3 totals 13 residues. V lost 1 base, J lost 9 bases, and 10 bases lay in between. CDR3 sequence reads: CASSQVGITIQYF. DNA for the CDR3: TGTGCCAGCAGCCAAGTAGGGATTACCATTCAGTACTTC.

This clonotype was detected a few times. V and J are TRBV5-1 and TRBJ2-1; 11 bases fit TRBD1. The germline gives CDR1 SGHRS, CDR2 YFSETQ. V was pared by 2 bases and J by 9 bases, with 13 bases of the junction left unmatched. CDR3 length: 17 residues. The CDR3 loop reads CASSLPLSGQGASEQFF. In DNA form, the CDR3 reads TGCGCCAGCAGCTTACCGCTTAGCGGACAGGGGGCATCTGAGCAGTTCTTC. Filled out from reference TRBV5-1 and TRBJ2-1, the complete variable domain reads KAGVTQTPRYLIKTRGQQVTLSCSPISGHRSVSWYQQTPGQGLQFLFEYFSETQRNKGNFPGRFSGRQFSNSRSEMNVSTLELGDSALYLCASSLPLSGQGASEQFFGPGTRLTVL.